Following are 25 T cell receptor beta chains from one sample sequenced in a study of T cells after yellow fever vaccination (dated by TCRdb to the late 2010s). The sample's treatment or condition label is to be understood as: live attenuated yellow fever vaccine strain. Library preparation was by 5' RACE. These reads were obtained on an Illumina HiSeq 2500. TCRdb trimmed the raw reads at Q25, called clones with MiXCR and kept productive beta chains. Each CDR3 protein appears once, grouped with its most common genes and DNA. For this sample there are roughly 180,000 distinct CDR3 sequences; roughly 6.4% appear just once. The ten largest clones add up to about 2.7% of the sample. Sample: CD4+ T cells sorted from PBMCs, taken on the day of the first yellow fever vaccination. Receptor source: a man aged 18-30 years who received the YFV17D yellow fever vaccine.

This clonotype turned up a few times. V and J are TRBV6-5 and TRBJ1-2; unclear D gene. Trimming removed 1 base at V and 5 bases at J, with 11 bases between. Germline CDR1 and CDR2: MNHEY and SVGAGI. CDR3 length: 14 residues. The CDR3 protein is CASSYFSGAYGYTF. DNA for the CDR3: TGTGCCAGCAGTTACTTCTCCGGAGCTTATGGCTACACCTTC.

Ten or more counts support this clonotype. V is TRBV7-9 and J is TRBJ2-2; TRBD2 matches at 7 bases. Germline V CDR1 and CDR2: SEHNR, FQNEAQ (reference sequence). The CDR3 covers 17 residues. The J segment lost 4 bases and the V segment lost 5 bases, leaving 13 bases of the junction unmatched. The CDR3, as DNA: TGTGCCAGCAGCGCTACCTGGGGGGGACGGGGCACCGGGGAGCTGTTTTTT. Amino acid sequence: CASSATWGGRGTGELFF.

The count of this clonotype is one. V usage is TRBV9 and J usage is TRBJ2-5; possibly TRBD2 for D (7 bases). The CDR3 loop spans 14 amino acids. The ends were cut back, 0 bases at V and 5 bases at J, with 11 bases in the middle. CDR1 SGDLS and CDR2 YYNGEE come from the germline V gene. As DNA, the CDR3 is TGTGCCAGCAGCGTAGTGGCGGGGGCGGAGACCCAGTACTTC. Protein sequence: CASSVVAGAETQYF.

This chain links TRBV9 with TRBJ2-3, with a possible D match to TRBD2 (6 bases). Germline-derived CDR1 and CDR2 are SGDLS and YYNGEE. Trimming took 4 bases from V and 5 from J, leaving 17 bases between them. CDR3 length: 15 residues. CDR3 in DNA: TGTGCCAGCAGCTTGGGGCGCGGGACTCGAGATACGCAGTATTTT. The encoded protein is CASSLGRGTRDTQYF.

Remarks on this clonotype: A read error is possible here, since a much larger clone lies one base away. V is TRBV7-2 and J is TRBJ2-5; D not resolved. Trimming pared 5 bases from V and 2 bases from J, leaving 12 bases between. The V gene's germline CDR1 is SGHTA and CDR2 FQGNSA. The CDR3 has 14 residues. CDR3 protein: CTSSVQRVQETQYF. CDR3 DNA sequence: TGTACCAGCAGCGTTCAGAGAGTTCAAGAGACCCAGTACTTC.

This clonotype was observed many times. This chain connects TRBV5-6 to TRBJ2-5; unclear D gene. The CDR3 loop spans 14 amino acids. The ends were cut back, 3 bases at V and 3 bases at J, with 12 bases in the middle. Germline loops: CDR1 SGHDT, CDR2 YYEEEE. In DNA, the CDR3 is TGTGCCAGCAGCTCCGACACCCTTAAAGAGACCCAGTACTTC. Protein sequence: CASSSDTLKETQYF.

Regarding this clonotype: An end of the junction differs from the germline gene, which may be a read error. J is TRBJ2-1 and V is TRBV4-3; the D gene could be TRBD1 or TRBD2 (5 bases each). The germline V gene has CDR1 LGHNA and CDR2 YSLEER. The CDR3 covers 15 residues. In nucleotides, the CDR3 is TGCACCAGCAGCCCATTAGGGGAGTCCTACAATGAGCAGTTCTTC. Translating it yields CTSSPLGESYNEQFF.

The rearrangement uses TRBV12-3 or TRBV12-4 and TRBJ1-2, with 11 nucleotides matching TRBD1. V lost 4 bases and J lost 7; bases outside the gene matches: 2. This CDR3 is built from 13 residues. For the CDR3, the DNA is TGTGCCAGCAGTTGGACAGGGGGCCTTGGCTACACCTTC. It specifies CASSWTGGLGYTF.

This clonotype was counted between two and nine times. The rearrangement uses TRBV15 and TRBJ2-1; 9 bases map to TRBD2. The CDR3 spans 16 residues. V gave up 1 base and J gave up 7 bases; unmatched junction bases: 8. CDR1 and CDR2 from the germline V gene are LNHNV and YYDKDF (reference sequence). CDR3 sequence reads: CATSRAPAGGINEQFF. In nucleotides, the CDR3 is TGTGCCACCAGCAGAGCCCCCGCGGGGGGGATAAATGAGCAGTTCTTC.

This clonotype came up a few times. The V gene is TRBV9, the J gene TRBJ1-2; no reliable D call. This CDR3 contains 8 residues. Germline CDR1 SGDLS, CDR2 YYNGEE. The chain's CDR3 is CETDGYTF. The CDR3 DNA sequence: TGTGAGACGGATGGCTACACCTTC.

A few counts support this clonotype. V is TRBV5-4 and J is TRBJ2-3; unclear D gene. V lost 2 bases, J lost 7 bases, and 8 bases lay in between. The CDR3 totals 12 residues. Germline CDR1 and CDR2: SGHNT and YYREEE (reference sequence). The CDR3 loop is CASSLPRNTQYF. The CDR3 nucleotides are TGTGCCAGCAGCTTACCCAGGAATACGCAGTATTTT.

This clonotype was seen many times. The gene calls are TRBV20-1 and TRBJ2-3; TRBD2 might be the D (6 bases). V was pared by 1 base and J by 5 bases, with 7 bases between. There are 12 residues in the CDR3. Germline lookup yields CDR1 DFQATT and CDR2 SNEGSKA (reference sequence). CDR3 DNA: TGCAGTGCTAGAGTGGGGGGAGATACGCAGTATTTT. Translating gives CSARVGGDTQYF.

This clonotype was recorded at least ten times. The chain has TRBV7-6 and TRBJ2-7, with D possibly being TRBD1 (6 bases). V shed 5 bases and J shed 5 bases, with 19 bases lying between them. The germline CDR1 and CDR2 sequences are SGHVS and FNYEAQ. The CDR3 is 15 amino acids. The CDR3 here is CASSPNPGQLNEQYF. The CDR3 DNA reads TGTGCCAGCAGCCCAAATCCGGGACAATTGAACGAGCAGTACTTC.

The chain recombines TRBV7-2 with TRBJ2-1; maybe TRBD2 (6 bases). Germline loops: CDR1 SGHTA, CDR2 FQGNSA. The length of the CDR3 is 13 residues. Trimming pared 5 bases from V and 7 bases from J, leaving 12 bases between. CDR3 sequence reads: CASSPRRGNEQFF. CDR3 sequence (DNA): TGTGCCAGCAGCCCAAGGAGGGGAAATGAGCAGTTCTTC.

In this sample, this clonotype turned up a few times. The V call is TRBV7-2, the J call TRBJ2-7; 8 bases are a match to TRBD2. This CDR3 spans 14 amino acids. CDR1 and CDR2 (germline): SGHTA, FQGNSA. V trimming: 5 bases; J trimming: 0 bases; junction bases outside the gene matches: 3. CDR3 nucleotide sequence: TGTGCCAGCAGCCCCGGGACTAGCTCCTACGAGCAGTACGTC. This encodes CASSPGTSSYEQYV.

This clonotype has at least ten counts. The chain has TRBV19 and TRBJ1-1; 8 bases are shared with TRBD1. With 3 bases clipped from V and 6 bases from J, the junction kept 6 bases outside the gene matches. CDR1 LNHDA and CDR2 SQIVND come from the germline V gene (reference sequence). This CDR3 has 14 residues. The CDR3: CASSIRQGISEAFF. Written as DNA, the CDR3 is TGTGCCAGTAGTATCCGACAGGGGATTTCTGAAGCTTTCTTT.

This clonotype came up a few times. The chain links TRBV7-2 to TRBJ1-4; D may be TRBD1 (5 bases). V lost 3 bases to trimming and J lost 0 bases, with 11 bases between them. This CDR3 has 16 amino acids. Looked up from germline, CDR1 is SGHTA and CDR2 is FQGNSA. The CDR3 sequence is CASSLDRDPTNEKLFF. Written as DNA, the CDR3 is TGTGCCAGCAGCTTGGACCGGGACCCAACTAATGAAAAACTGTTTTTT.

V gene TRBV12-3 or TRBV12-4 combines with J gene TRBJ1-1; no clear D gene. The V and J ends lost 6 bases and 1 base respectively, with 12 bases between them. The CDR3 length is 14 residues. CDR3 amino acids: CASSQLPPNTEAFF. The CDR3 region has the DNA TGTGCCAGCAGCCAGCTCCCGCCGAACACTGAAGCTTTCTTT.

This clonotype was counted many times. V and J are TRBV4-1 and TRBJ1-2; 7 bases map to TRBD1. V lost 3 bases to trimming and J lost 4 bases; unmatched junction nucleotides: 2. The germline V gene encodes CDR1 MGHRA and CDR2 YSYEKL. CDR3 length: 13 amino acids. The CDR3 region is CASSQDRTYGYTF. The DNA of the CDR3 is TGCGCCAGCAGCCAGGACAGGACCTATGGCTACACCTTC.

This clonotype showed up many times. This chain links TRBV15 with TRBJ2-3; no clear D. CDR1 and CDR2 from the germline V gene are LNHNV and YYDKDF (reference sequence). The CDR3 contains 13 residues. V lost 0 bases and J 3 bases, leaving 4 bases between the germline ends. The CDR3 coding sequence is TGTGCCACCAGCAGAGATTCTACAGATACGCAGTATTTT. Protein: CATSRDSTDTQYF.

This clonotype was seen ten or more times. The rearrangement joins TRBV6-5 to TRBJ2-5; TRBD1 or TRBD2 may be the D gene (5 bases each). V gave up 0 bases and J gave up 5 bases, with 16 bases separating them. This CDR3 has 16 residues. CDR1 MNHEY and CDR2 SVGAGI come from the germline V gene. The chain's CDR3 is CASSYSIMWGSETQYF. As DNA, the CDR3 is TGTGCCAGCAGTTACTCGATCATGTGGGGGTCGGAGACCCAGTACTTC.

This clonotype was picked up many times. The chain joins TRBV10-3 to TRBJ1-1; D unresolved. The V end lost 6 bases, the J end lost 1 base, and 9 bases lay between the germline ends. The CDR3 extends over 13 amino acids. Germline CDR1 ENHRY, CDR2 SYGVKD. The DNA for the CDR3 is TGTGCCATCAGCGTACAAACGAACACTGAAGCTTTCTTT. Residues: CAISVQTNTEAFF.

The CDR3 here is CASDRGTGELFF. The CDR3 DNA sequence: TGTGCCAGTGACCGAGGTACCGGGGAGCTGTTTTTT. This chain connects TRBV5-6 to TRBJ2-2, with D unresolved. V dropped 8 bases and J dropped 5 bases, with 10 bases sitting between them. The CDR3 spans 12 residues. Germline CDR1 and CDR2: SGHDT and YYEEEE. Filled out from reference TRBV5-6 and TRBJ2-2, the complete variable domain reads DAGVTQSPTHLIKTRGQQVTLRCSPKSGHDTVSWYQQALGQGPQFIFQYYEEEERQRGNFPDRFSGHQFPNYSSELNVNALLLGDSALYLCASDRGTGELFFGEGSRLTVL.

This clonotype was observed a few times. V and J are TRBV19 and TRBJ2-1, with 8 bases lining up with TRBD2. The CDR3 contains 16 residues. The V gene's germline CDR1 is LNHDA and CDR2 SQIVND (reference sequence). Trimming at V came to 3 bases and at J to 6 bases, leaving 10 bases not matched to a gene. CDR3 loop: CASSIPSGGSFNEQFF. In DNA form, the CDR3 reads TGTGCCAGTAGTATCCCCAGCGGGGGCTCTTTCAATGAGCAGTTCTTC.

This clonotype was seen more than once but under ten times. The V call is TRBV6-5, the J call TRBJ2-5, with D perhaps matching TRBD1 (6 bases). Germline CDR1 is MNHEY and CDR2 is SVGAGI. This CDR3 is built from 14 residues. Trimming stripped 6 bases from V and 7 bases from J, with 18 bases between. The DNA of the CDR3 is TGTGCCAGCAGCCGGACGGAATCGACAGGGACCCAGTACTTC. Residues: CASSRTESTGTQYF.